Listed here are 21 T cell receptor beta chains from one sample, sequenced in a study of cytomegalovirus exposure and HLA in healthy donors. Method: immunoSEQ multiplex PCR; TCRdb's copy keeps in-frame clones and lacks some. The table records about 160,000 clones, approximately 96% of them present only once. Sequencing was done on a sample of PBMCs. Source of these receptors: a woman aged 18-35 years in good health and CMV-seronegative.

CDR3 protein: CASSASGTGVGKLFF. Here the CDR3 DNA reads TGTGCCAGCAGCGCCTCCGGGACAGGGGTCGGAAAACTGTTTTTT. The chain recombines TRBV5-5 with TRBJ1-4; 10 bases are a match to TRBD1. CDR1 is SGHKS and CDR2 is YYEKEE in the germline V gene (reference sequence). Trimming removed 4 bases from V and 10 bases from J; junction bases left unmatched: 10. The CDR3 has 15 amino acids.

To note about this clone: Other nucleotide sequences from this sample produce the same CDR3. This chain uses TRBV5-4 with TRBJ1-2, with 9 bases aligning to TRBD1. CDR1 and CDR2 from the germline V gene are SGHNT and YYREEE (reference sequence). With V trimmed by 3 bases and J by 8 bases, 2 bases remained unmatched. CDR3 size: 12 residues. CDR3 in amino acids: CASSWTGEGYTF. In DNA form, the CDR3 reads TGTGCCAGCAGCTGGACAGGGGAGGGCTACACCTTC.

The rearrangement joins TRBV6-4 to TRBJ2-1; TRBD2 aligns across 12 bases. The CDR3 consists of 16 residues. Germline V gives CDR1 MRHNA, CDR2 SNTAGT. V was pared by 2 bases and J by 7 bases, with 6 bases of the junction left unmatched. CDR3 bases: TGTGCCAGCAGTGACGAACTAGCGGGGGGTCTTAATGAGCAGTTCTTC. Translating it yields CASSDELAGGLNEQFF.

The rearrangement uses TRBV7-3 and TRBJ2-1, with TRBD2 matching over 10 bases. This CDR3 contains 15 residues. Germline trimming cut 4 bases from V and 2 bases from J; bases unmatched to any gene: 2. Germline V gene data show CDR1 as SGHTA and CDR2 as FQGTGA. DNA of the CDR3: TGTGCCAGCAGCTCAAGCGGGGGGGCCTACAATGAGCAGTTCTTC. Translation: CASSSSGGAYNEQFF.

This chain links TRBV21-1 with TRBJ1-2; the D call TRBD1 from the table was never checked on the DNA. TRBV21-1 is listed as a pseudogene. The CDR3 sequence is 14 residues long. CDR3 nucleotide sequence: TGTGCCAGCAGCGAAGGACAGGGAGACTATGGCTACACCTTC. Residues: CASSEGQGDYGYTF.

This clone was seen a single time. The chain uses TRBV11-3 and TRBJ2-1; tentative D call: TRBD2 (8 bases). This CDR3 spans 16 amino acids. Germline V CDR1 and CDR2: SGHNT, YENEEA. Trimming removed 5 bases at V and 4 bases at J, with 18 bases between. This CDR3 is CASSQGVSGVYNEQFF. Written as DNA, the CDR3 is TGTGCCAGCAGCCAGGGGGTTAGCGGGGTATACAATGAGCAGTTCTTC. Together with reference TRBV11-3 and TRBJ2-1, the CDR3 gives the full variable domain: EAGVVQSPRYKIIEKKQPVAFWCNPISGHNTLYWYLQNLGQGPELLIRYENEEAVDDSQLPKDRFSAERLKGVDSTLKIQPAELGDSAVYLCASSQGVSGVYNEQFFGPGTRLTVL.

The V gene is TRBV28, the J gene TRBJ1-2; 9 nucleotides agree with TRBD1. Unmatched junction bases numbered 4, after V lost 6 bases and J lost 5 bases. CDR1 is MDHEN and CDR2 is SYDVKM in the germline V gene. CDR3 size: 13 residues. The CDR3 sequence: CASRDRGLYGYTF. For the CDR3, the DNA is TGTGCCAGCAGGGACAGGGGCCTGTATGGCTACACCTTC.

The V call is TRBV30, the J call TRBJ1-6; 9 nucleotides align to TRBD1. With V trimmed by 4 bases and J by 10 bases, 8 bases remained unmatched. Germline V CDR1 and CDR2: GTSNPN, SVGIG (reference sequence). This CDR3 contains 14 residues. CDR3 in DNA: TGTGCCTGGACGACCAACAGGGGGCTCTCACCCCTCCACTTT. Translated, it gives CAWTTNRGLSPLHF.

V is TRBV5-4 and J is TRBJ2-3; no clear D. The CDR3 has 11 residues. V was pared by 7 bases and J by 7 bases, with 10 bases between. Per the germline V gene, CDR1 is SGHNT and CDR2 is YYREEE (reference sequence). The CDR3 sequence: CASGMANTQYF. CDR3 nucleotides: TGTGCCAGCGGCATGGCCAATACGCAGTATTTT.

This clone has just one count. The chain is built from TRBV6-1 and TRBJ2-7; D is perhaps TRBD1 (5 bases). Germline lookup yields CDR1 MNHNS and CDR2 SASEGT. The CDR3 has 15 residues. The V end lost 4 bases, the J end lost 4 bases, and 17 bases lay between the germline ends. In nucleotides, the CDR3 is TGTGCCAGCAGTGGTTGGCAGGGTTTAGGTTACGAGCAGTACTTC. It specifies CASSGWQGLGYEQYF.

The rearrangement links TRBV7-9 to TRBJ1-2, with TRBD1 matching 8 bases. CDR1 is SEHNR, CDR2 FQNEAQ, per germline (reference sequence). The V segment lost 5 bases and the J segment 2 bases; nucleotides outside the gene matches: 7. The CDR3 is made up of 15 amino acids. The CDR3 is CASSIDRGRNYGYTF. In nucleotides, the CDR3 is TGTGCCAGCAGCATCGACAGGGGAAGGAACTATGGCTACACCTTC. Drawing the rest from reference TRBV7-9 and TRBJ1-2, the complete variable domain is DTGVSQNPRHKITKRGQNVTFRCDPISEHNRLYWYRQTLGQGPEFLTYFQNEAQLEKSRLLSDRFSAERPKGSFSTLEIQRTEQGDSAMYLCASSIDRGRNYGYTFGSGTRLTVV.

The V and J genes are TRBV19 and TRBJ2-7; possible D gene TRBD2, 6 bases. The CDR3 spans 15 residues. The germline gives CDR1 LNHDA, CDR2 SQIVND (reference sequence). V shed 5 bases and J shed 1 base, with 15 bases lying between them. Here the CDR3 reads CASSRTKDLSYEQYF. DNA of the CDR3: TGTGCCAGTAGTCGGACTAAAGACCTTTCCTACGAGCAGTACTTC.

CDR3 sequence reads: CASRFGENEQFF. The CDR3 coding sequence is TGTGCCAGCAGATTCGGGGAGAATGAGCAGTTCTTC. The J gene is TRBJ2-1, the V gene TRBV5-4; possible D gene TRBD2, 5 bases. The CDR3 extends over 12 amino acids. The V gene's germline CDR1 is SGHNT and CDR2 YYREEE (reference sequence). The V gene lost 5 bases and the J gene lost 7 bases, with 10 bases spanning the gap. Full variable domain (outside the CDR3, taken from reference TRBV5-4 and TRBJ2-1): ETGVTQSPTHLIKTRGQQVTLRCSSQSGHNTVSWYQQALGQGPQFIFQYYREEENGRGNFPPRFSGLQFPNYSSELNVNALELDDSALYLCASRFGENEQFFGPGTRLTVL.

This rearrangement joins TRBV6-5 to TRBJ2-3; TRBD2 might be the D (6 bases). This CDR3 is 15 amino acids long. Germline V CDR1 and CDR2: MNHEY, SVGAGI. Trimming left V 0 bases short and J 0 bases short, with 7 bases between. The CDR3 loop reads CASSYSDYSTDTQYF. The CDR3 nucleotides are TGTGCCAGCAGTTACTCGGACTATAGCACAGATACGCAGTATTTT.

This chain links TRBV7-8 with TRBJ1-2, with D possibly matching TRBD1 (6 bases). Germline V gene data show CDR1 as SGHVS and CDR2 as FQNEAQ. The germline V and J ends were trimmed by 6 bases and 0 bases, with 11 bases remaining between them. CDR3 length equals 14 residues. CDR3 coding DNA: TGTGCCAGCAGTCGAGACAGGACTAACTATGGCTACACCTTC. Protein: CASSRDRTNYGYTF.

This chain links TRBV18 with TRBJ2-7; 8 bases match TRBD1. Trimming removed 2 bases from V and 5 bases from J; junction bases left unmatched: 5. The CDR3 runs 14 residues. In germline, CDR1 is KGHSH, CDR2 LQKENI. The CDR3 sequence: CASSPRTGNDEQYF. The CDR3, as DNA: TGTGCCAGCTCACCAAGGACAGGGAACGACGAGCAGTACTTC.

The chain uses TRBV5-3 and TRBJ2-5; D is possibly TRBD2 (6 bases). TRBV5-3 is labeled an ORF, and its function is uncertain. The CDR3 is 15 residues long. The V end was cut by 7 bases, the J end by 3 bases, with 19 bases between. The CDR3 DNA reads as TGTGCCAGACAGGGAACCACTAGCTCAGAAGAGACCCAGTACTTC. Residues: CARQGTTSSEETQYF.

The gene calls are TRBV2 and TRBJ2-7; 14 bases match TRBD2. After removal of 6 bases from V and 6 bases from J, the junction contained 4 bases not matched to a gene. Germline V lookup: CDR1 SNHLY, CDR2 FYNNEI. The CDR3 has 14 residues. The CDR3 DNA reads TGTGCCAGCAGAGCGACTAGCGGGGGGGGCGAGCAGTACTTC. It codes for CASRATSGGGEQYF.

The chain has TRBV7-2 and TRBJ2-5; 7 bases line up with TRBD2. CDR3 length: 16 amino acids. V was clipped by 3 bases and J by 4 bases; unmatched bases: 11. Germline V gives CDR1 SGHTA, CDR2 FQGNSA. CDR3 sequence: CASSLHSSGVGETQYF. CDR3 nucleotides: TGTGCCAGCAGCTTGCACTCGAGCGGGGTGGGAGAGACCCAGTACTTC.

This clone was detected only once. This chain joins TRBV7-2 and TRBJ1-2; TRBD1 matches 10 bases. The ends lost 3 bases at V and 4 bases at J; junction bases unmatched: 17. Germline CDR1 SGHTA, CDR2 FQGNSA. This CDR3 comprises 19 residues. CDR3 protein: CASSLFLSGQGLLGYGYTF. CDR3 coding DNA: TGTGCCAGCAGCTTGTTCCTTTCGGGACAGGGGCTCTTGGGCTATGGCTACACCTTC.

This rearrangement joins TRBV7-9 to TRBJ2-1, with D perhaps TRBD2 (7 bases). This CDR3 contains 15 residues. Germline V gene lookup returns CDR1 SEHNR and CDR2 FQNEAQ (reference sequence). Trimming shortened V by 5 bases and J by 8 bases, and 19 bases separated the two germline ends. The CDR3 bases are TGTGCCAGCAGCAATAAGGGGGGGCCGAGCGATGAGCAGTTCTTC. Translation gives CASSNKGGPSDEQFF.